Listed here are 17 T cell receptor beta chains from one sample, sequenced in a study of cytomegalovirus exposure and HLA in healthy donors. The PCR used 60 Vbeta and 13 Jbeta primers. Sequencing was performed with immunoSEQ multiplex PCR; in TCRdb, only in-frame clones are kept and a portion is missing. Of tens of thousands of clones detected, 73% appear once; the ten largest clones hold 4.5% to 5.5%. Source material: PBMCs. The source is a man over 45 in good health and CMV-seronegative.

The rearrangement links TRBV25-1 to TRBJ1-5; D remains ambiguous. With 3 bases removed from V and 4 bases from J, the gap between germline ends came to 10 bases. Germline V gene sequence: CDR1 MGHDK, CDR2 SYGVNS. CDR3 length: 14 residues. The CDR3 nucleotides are TGTGCCAGCAGTGATGCAGTCAGTAATCAGCCCCAGCATTTT. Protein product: CASSDAVSNQPQHF.

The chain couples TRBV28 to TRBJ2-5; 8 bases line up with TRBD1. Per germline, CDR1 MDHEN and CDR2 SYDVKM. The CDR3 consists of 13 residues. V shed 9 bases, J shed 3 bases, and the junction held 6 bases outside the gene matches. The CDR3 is CASQGAQEETQYF. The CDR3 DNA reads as TGTGCCAGTCAGGGGGCTCAAGAAGAGACCCAGTACTTC.

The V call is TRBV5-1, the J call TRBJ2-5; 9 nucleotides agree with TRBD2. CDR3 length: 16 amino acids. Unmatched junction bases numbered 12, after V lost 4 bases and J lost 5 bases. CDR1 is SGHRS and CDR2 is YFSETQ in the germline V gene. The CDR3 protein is CASSPGFSGGGETQYF. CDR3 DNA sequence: TGCGCCAGCAGCCCCGGTTTTAGCGGGGGCGGGGAGACCCAGTACTTC.

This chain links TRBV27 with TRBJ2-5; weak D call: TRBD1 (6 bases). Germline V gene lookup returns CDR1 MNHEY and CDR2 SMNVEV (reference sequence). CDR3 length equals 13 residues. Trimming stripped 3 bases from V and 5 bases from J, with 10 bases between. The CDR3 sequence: CASSLDRGETQYF. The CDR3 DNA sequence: TGTGCCAGCAGTTTGGATAGGGGGGAGACCCAGTACTTC.

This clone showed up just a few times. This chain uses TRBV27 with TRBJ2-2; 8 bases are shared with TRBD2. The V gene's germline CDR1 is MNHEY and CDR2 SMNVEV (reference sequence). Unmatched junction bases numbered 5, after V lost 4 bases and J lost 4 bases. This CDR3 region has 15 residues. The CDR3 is CASSYAGGLTGELFF. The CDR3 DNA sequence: TGTGCCAGCAGTTATGCGGGGGGCCTCACCGGGGAGCTGTTTTTT.

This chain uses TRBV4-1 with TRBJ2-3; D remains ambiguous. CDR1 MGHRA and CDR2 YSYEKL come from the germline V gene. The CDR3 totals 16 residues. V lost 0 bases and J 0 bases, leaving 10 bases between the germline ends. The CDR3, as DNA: TGCGCCAGCAGCCAAGATCAGGCATCTAGCACAGATACGCAGTATTTT. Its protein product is CASSQDQASSTDTQYF.

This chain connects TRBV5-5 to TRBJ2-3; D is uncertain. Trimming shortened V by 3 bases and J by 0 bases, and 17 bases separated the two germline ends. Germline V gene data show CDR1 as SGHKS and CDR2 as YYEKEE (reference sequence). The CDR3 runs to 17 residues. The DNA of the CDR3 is TGTGCCAGCAGCTCGCAGCTTCAGCGACCTAGCACAGATACGCAGTATTTT. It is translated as CASSSQLQRPSTDTQYF.

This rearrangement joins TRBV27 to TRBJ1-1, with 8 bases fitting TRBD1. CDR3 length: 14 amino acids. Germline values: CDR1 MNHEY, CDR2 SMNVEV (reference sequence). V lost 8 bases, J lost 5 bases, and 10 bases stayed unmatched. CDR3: CASSSGGAGTEAFF. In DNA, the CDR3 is TGTGCCAGCTCTTCAGGGGGCGCGGGGACTGAAGCTTTCTTT.

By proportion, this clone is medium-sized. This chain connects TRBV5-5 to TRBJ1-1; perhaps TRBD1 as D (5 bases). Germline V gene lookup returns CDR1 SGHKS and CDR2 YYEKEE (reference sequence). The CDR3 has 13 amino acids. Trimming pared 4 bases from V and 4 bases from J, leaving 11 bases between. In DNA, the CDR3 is TGTGCCAGCAGCCCCCCCAGGGCCACTGAAGCTTTCTTT. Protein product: CASSPPRATEAFF.

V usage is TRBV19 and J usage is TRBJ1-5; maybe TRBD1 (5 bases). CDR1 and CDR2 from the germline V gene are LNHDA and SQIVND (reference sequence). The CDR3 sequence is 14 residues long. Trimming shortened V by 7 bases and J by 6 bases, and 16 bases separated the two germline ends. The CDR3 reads CASNNGGEFQPQHF. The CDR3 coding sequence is TGTGCCAGTAACAACGGGGGGGAGTTTCAGCCCCAGCATTTT. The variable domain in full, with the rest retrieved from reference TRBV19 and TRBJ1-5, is DGGITQSPKYLFRKEGQNVTLSCEQNLNHDAMYWYRQDPGQGLRLIYYSQIVNDFQKGDIAEGYSVSREKKESFPLTVTSAQKNPTAFYLCASNNGGEFQPQHFGDGTRLSIL.

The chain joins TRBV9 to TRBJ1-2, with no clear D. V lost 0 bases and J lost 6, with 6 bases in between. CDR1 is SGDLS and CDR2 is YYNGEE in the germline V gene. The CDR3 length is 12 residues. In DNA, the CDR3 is TGTGCCAGCAGCGTAGACGGGGATGGCTACACCTTC. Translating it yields CASSVDGDGYTF.

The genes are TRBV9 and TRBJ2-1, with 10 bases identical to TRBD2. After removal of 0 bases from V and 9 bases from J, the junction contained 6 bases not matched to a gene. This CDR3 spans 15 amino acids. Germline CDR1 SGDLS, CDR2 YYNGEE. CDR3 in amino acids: CASSVVTSGEGEQFF. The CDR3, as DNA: TGTGCCAGCAGCGTAGTAACTAGCGGGGAGGGTGAGCAGTTCTTC. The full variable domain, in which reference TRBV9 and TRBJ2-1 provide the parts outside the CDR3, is DSGVTQTPKHLITATGQRVTLRCSPRSGDLSVYWYQQSLDQGLQFLIQYYNGEERAKGNILERFSAQQFPDLHSELNLSSLELGDSALYFCASSVVTSGEGEQFFGPGTRLTVL.

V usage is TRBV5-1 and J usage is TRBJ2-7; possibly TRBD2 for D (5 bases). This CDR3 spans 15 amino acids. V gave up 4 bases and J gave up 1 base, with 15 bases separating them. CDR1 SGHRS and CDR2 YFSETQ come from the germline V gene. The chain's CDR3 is CASSLGGMRSYEQYF. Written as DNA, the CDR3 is TGCGCCAGCAGCCTTGGAGGAATGAGATCCTACGAGCAGTACTTC.

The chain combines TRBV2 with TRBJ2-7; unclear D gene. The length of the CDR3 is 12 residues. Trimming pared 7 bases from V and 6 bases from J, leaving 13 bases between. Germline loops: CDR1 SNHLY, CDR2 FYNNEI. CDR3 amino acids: CASMERLGEQYF. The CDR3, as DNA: TGTGCCAGCATGGAGCGTTTGGGCGAGCAGTACTTC.

The CDR3 protein is CASSLARGYGYTF. The CDR3 DNA follows: TGTGCCAGCAGCTTAGCGCGCGGTTATGGCTACACCTTC. The V gene is TRBV7-2, the J gene TRBJ1-2, with unresolved D. V gave up 0 bases and J gave up 5 bases, with 7 bases separating them. The length of the CDR3 is 13 residues. The germline CDR1 and CDR2 sequences are SGHTA and FQGNSA.

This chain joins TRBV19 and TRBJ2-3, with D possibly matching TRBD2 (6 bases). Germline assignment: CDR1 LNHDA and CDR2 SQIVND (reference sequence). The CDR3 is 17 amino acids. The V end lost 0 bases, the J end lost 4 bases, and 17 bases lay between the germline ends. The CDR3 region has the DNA TGTGCCAGTAGTATAGATGAATCGTGGGAGGTTGCAGATACGCAGTATTTT. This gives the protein CASSIDESWEVADTQYF.

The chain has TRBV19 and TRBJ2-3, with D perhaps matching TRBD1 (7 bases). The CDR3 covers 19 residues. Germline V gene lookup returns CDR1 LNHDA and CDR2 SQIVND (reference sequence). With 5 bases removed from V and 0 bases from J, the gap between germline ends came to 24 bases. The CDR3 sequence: CASSDWTGGFMGSTDTQYF. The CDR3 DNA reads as TGTGCCAGTAGTGACTGGACAGGAGGGTTTATGGGGAGCACAGATACGCAGTATTTT.